The T cell receptor (beta chain) under discussion was sequenced for a study of CD8 T cells in ankylosing spondylitis. Study-level findings and limits: Disease-linked clones bore a CD8+ phenotype, appearing relatively rarely in peripheral blood. Researchers reportedly found disease-linked clones significantly enriched in matched ankylosing spondylitis synovial fluid. Roughly eight highly homologous variants made up a TCR beta motif that seemed to typify ankylosing spondylitis blood.

Deletions cut 6 bases from V and 1 base from J, with 9 bases between. This CDR3 region has 13 residues. The germline V gene encodes CDR1 SNHLY and CDR2 FYNNEI. MiXCR, run by TCRdb on the 5' RACE reads, gives a single entry per CDR3 protein. The sample includes more than 250,000 distinct CDR3 sequences, roughly 8% seen only once; the top ten take 13% to 15%. On this clonotype itself: No antigen is known for it.

Input material: blood, either unsorted or a sorted T cell fraction (not recorded which). The chain uses TRBV2 and TRBJ1-1; TRBD1 is a possible D gene (5 bases). The receptor was derived from a male donor with ankylosing spondylitis. The chain's CDR3 is CASSKDRNTEAFF. The DNA for the CDR3 is TGTGCCAGCAGCAAAGACAGGAACACTGAAGCTTTCTTT.